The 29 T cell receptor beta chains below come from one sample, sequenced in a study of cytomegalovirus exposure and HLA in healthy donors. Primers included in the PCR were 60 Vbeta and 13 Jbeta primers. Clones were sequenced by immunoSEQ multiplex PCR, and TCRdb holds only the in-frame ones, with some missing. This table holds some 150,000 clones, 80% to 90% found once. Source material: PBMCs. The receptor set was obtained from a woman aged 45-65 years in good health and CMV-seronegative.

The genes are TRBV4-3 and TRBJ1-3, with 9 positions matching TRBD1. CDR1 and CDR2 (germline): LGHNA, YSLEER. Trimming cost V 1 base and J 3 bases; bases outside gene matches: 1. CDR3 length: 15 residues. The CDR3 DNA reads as TGCGCCAGCAGCCAAGGGACAGGGGATGGAAACACCATATATTTT. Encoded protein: CASSQGTGDGNTIYF.

CDR3 loop: CASSRGLAGAYEQYF. The DNA for the CDR3 is TGTGCCAGCAGTCGGGGACTAGCGGGAGCCTACGAGCAGTACTTC. The rearrangement uses TRBV27 and TRBJ2-7; 14 nucleotides align to TRBD2. Germline V gene lookup returns CDR1 MNHEY and CDR2 SMNVEV (reference sequence). The CDR3 has 15 amino acids. The junction had 2 bases not matched to a gene; V was cut back by 5 bases and J by 2 bases.

The CDR3 DNA is TGCAGCTTCTTTGACAGGGTCACCGGGGAGCTGTTTTTT. This encodes CSFFDRVTGELFF. The gene calls are TRBV29-1 and TRBJ2-2; TRBD1 matches at 7 bases. Germline-derived CDR1 and CDR2 are SQVTM and ANQGSEA. Unmatched junction bases numbered 7, after V lost 8 bases and J lost 4 bases. The CDR3 spans 13 residues.

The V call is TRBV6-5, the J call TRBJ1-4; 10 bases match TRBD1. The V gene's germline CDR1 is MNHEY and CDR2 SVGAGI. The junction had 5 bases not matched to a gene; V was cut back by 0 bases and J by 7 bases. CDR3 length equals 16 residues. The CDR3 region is CASSYSMDRGSEKLFF. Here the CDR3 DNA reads TGTGCCAGCAGTTACTCAATGGACAGGGGGAGTGAAAAACTGTTTTTT.

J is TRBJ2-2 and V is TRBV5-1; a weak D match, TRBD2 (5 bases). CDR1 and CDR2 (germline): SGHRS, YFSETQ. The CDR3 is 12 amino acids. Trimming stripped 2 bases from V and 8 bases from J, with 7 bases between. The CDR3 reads CASSFSGGELFF. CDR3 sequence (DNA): TGCGCCAGCAGCTTCTCGGGGGGGGAGCTGTTTTTT. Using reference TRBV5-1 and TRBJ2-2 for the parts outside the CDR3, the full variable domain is KAGVTQTPRYLIKTRGQQVTLSCSPISGHRSVSWYQQTPGQGLQFLFEYFSETQRNKGNFPGRFSGRQFSNSRSEMNVSTLELGDSALYLCASSFSGGELFFGEGSRLTVL.

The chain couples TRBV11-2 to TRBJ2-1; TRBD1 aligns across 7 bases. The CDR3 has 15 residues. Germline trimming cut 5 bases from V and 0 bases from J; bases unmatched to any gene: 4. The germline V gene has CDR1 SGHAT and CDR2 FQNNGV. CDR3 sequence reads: CASSPGQSSYNEQFF. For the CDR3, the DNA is TGTGCCAGCAGCCCGGGACAGAGCTCCTACAATGAGCAGTTCTTC.

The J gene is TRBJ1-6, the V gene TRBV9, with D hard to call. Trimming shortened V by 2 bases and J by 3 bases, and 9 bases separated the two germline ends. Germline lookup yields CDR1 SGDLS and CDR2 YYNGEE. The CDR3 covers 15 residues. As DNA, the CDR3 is TGTGCCAGCAGCGTCTCCGGTAACTATAATTCACCCCTCCACTTT. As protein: CASSVSGNYNSPLHF.

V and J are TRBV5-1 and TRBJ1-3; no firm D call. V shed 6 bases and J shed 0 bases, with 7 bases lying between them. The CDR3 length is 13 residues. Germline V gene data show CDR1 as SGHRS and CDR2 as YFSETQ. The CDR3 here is CASTESSGNTIYF. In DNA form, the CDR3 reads TGCGCCAGCACGGAGAGCTCTGGAAACACCATATATTTT.

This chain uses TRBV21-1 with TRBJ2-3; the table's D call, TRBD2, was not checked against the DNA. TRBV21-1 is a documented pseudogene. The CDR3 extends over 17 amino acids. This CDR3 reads CASSKYQRGGLEDTQYF. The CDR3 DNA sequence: TGTGCCAGCAGCAAATATCAGCGGGGGGGCCTTGAAGATACGCAGTATTTT.

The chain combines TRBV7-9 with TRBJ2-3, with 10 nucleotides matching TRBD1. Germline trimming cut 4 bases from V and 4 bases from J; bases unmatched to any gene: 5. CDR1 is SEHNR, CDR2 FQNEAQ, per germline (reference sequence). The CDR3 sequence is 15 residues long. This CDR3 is CASSWGQGLSDTQYF. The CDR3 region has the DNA TGTGCCAGCAGCTGGGGACAGGGGTTGTCAGATACGCAGTATTTT.

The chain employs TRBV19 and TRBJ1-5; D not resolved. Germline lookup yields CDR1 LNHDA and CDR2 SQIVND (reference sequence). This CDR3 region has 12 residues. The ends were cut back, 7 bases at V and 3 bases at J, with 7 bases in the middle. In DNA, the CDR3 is TGTGCCAGTAATAGTTTCAATCAGCCCCAGCATTTT. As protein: CASNSFNQPQHF.

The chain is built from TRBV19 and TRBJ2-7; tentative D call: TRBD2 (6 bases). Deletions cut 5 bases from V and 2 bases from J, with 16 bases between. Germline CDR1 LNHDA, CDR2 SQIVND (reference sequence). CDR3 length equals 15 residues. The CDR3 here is CASSAGTLGAYEQYF. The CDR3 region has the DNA TGTGCCAGTAGTGCCGGGACTTTGGGCGCCTACGAGCAGTACTTC.

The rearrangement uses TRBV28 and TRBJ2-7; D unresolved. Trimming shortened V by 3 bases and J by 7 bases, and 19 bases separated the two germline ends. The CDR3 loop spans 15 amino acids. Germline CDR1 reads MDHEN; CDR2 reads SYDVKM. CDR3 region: CASSLSGGPLREQYF. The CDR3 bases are TGTGCCAGCAGTTTGTCGGGTGGCCCGTTAAGGGAGCAGTACTTC. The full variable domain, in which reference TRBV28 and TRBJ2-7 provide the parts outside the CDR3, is DVKVTQSSRYLVKRTGEKVFLECVQDMDHENMFWYRQDPGLGLRLIYFSYDVKMKEKGDIPEGYSVSREKKERFSLILESASTNQTSMYLCASSLSGGPLREQYFGPGTRLTVT.

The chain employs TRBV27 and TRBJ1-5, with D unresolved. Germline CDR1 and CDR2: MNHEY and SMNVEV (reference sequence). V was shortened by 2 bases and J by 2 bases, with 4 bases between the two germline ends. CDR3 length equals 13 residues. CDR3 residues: CASSLRGNQPQHF. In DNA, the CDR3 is TGTGCCAGCAGTTTACGGGGCAATCAGCCCCAGCATTTT.

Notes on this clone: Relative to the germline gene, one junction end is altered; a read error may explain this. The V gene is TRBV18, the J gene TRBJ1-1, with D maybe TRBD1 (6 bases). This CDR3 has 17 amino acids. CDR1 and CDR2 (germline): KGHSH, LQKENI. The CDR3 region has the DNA TGTGCCAGCTCGCCACAGGGAAGGGGGTTCATCGTCACTGAAGCTTTCTTT. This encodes CASSPQGRGFIVTEAFF.

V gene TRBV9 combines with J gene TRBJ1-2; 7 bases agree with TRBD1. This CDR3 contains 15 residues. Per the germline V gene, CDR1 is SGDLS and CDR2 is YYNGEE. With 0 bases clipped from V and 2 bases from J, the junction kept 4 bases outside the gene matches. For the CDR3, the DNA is TGTGCCAGCAGCGTAGGCGGGACAGCCAACTATGGCTACACCTTC. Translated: CASSVGGTANYGYTF.

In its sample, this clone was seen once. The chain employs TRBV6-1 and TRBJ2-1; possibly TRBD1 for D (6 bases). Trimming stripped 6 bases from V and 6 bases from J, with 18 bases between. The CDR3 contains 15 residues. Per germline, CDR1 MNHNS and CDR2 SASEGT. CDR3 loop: CASSPGTLSSNEQFF. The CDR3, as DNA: TGTGCCAGCAGCCCCGGGACACTATCATCCAATGAGCAGTTCTTC.

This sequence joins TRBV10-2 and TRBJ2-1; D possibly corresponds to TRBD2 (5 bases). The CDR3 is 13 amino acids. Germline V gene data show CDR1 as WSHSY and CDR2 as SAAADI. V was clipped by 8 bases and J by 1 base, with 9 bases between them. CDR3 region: CASQEASYNEQFF. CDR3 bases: TGCGCCAGCCAGGAGGCTTCCTACAATGAGCAGTTCTTC.

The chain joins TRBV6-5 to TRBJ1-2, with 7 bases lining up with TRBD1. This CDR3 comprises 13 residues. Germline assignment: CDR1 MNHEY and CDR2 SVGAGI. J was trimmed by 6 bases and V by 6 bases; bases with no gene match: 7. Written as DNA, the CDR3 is TGTGCCAGCAGGGACGACAGGGTGAATGGCTACACCTTC. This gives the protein CASRDDRVNGYTF.

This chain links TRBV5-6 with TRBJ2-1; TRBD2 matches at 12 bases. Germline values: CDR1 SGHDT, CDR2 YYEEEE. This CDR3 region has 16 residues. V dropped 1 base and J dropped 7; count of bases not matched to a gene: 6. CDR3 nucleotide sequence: TGTGCCAGCAGCTTGTTCGTCCTAGCGGGAGGGAATGAGCAGTTCTTC. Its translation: CASSLFVLAGGNEQFF.

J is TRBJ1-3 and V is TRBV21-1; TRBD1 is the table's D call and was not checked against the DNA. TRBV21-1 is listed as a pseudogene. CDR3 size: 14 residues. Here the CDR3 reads CASSKRGVGNTIYF. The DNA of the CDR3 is TGTGCCAGCAGCAAAAGGGGCGTTGGAAACACCATATATTTT.

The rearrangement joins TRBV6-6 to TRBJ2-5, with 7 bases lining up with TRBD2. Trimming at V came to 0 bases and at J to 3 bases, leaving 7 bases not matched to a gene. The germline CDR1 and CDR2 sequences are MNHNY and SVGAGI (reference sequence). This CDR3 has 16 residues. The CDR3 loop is CASSYSSSGWEETQYF. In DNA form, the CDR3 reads TGTGCCAGCAGTTACTCGAGTAGCGGGTGGGAAGAGACCCAGTACTTC.

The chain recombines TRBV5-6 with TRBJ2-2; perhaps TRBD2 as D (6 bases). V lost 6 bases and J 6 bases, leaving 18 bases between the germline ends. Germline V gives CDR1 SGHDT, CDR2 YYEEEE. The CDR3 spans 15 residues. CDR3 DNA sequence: TGTGCCAGCATCACCCGGCGGGGCAGATCCGGGGAGCTGTTTTTT. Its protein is CASITRRGRSGELFF. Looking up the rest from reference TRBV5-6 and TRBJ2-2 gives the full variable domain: DAGVTQSPTHLIKTRGQQVTLRCSPKSGHDTVSWYQQALGQGPQFIFQYYEEEERQRGNFPDRFSGHQFPNYSSELNVNALLLGDSALYLCASITRRGRSGELFFGEGSRLTVL.

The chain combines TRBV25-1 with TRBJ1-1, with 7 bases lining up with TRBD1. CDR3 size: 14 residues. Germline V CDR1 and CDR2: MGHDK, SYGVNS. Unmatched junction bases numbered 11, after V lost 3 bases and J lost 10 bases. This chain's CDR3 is CASSDLGGTNRAFF. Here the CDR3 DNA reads TGTGCCAGCAGTGACTTAGGGGGCACCAACCGAGCTTTCTTT. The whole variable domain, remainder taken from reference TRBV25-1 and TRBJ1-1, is EADIYQTPRYLVIGTGKKITLECSQTMGHDKMYWYQQDPGMELHLIHYSYGVNSTEKGDLSSESTVSRIRTEHFPLTLESARPSHTSQYLCASSDLGGTNRAFFGQGTRLTVV.

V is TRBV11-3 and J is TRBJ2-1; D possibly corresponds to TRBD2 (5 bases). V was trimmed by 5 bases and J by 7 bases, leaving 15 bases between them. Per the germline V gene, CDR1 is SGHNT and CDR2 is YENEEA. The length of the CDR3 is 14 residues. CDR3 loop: CASSQLGSWNEQFF. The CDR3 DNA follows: TGTGCCAGCAGCCAGTTGGGGAGCTGGAATGAGCAGTTCTTC.

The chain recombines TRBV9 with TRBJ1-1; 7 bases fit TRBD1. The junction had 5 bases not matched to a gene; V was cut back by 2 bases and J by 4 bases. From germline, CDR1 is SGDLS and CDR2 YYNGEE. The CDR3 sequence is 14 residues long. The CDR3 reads CASSVAGGFTEAFF. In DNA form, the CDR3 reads TGTGCCAGCAGCGTGGCAGGGGGTTTCACTGAAGCTTTCTTT.

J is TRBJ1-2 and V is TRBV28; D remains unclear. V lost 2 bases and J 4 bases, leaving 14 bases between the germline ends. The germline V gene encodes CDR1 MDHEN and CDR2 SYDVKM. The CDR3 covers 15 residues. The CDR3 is CASSLRSGWAYGYTF. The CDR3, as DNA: TGTGCCAGCAGTTTAAGGTCCGGATGGGCCTATGGCTACACCTTC.

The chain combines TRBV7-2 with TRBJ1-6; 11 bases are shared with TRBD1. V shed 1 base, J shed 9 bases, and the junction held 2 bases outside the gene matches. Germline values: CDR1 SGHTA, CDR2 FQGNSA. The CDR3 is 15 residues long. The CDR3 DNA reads TGTGCCAGCAGCTTAGAAGGACAGGGGGCTTCACCCCTCCACTTT. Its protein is CASSLEGQGASPLHF.

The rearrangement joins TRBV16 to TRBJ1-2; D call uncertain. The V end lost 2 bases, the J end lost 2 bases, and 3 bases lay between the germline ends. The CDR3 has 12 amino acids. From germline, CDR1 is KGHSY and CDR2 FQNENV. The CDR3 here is CASSQGNYGYTF. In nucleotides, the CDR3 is TGTGCCAGCAGCCAAGGCAACTATGGCTACACCTTC. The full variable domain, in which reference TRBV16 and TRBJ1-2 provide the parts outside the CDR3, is GEEVAQTPKHLVRGEGQKAKLYCAPIKGHSYVFWYQQVLKNEFKFLISFQNENVFDETGMPKERFSAKCLPNSPCSLEIQATKLEDSAVYFCASSQGNYGYTFGSGTRLTVV.